This TCR beta chain was identified in a study of blood T cell repertoires in COVID-19. In the original analysis: Estimated nucleated cell counts came from reference gene primer amplification. TCRdb's table, derived via immunoSEQ multiplex PCR, lists solely in-frame clones and lacks some. The V and J calls and clone size are taken from that table; D and trimming were inferred from the DNA. Among more than 200,000 clones listed, roughly 85% were seen once. V dropped 4 bases and J dropped 3 bases, with 16 bases sitting between them. Germline assignment: CDR1 MNHEY and CDR2 SMNVEV (reference sequence). The CDR3 runs 15 residues.

V usage is TRBV27 and J usage is TRBJ2-7; D might be TRBD1 (5 bases). This TCR derives from a woman between 65 and 79 years old with active or convalescent COVID-19. Sequencing input: peripheral blood. CDR3 in amino acids: CASSSYDSLSYEQYF. The CDR3 nucleotides read TGTGCCAGCAGTTCCTACGACAGCTTGAGCTACGAGCAGTACTTC.